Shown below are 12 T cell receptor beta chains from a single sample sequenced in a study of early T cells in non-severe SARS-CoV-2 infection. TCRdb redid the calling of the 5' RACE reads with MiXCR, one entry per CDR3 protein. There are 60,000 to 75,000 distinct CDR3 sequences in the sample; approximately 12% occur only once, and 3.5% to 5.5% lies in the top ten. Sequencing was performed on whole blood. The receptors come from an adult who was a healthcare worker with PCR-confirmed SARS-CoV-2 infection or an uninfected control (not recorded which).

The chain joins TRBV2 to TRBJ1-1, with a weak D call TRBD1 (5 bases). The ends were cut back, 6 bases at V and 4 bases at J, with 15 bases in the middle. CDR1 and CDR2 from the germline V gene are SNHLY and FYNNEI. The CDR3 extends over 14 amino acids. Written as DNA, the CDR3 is TGTGCCAGCAGAGCTGAGAGGGGTCGCACTGAAGCTTTCTTT. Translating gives CASRAERGRTEAFF. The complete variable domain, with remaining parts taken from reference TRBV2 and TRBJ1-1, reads EPEVTQTPSHQVTQMGQEVILRCVPISNHLYFYWYRQILGQKVEFLVSFYNNEISEKSEIFDDQFSVERPDGSNFTLKIRSTKLEDSAMYFCASRAERGRTEAFFGQGTRLTVV.

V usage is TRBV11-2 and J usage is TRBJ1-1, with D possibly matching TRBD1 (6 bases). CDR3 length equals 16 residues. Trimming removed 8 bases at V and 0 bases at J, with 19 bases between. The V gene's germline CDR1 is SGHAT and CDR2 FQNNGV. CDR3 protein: CASLMGHRRLNTEAFF. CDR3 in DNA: TGTGCCAGCCTCATGGGACACCGCCGATTGAACACTGAAGCTTTCTTT.

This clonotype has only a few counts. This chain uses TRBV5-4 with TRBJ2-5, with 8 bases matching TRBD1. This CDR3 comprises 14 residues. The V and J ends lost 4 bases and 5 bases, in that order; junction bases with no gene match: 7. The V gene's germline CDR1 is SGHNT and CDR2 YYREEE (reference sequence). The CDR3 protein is CASSPQGGRETQYF. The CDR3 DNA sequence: TGTGCCAGCAGCCCACAGGGGGGCCGGGAGACCCAGTACTTC.

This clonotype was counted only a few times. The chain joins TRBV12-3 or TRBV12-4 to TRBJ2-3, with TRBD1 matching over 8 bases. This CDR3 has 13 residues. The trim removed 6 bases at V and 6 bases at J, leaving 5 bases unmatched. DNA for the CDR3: TGTGCCAGCAGCCCCAGGGGGCCGGATACGCAGTATTTT. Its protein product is CASSPRGPDTQYF.

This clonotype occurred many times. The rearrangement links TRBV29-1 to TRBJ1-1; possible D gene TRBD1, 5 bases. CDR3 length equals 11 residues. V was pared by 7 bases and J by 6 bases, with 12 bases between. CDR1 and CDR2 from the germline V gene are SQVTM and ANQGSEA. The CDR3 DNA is TGCAGCGCCGCCCGGGGGGCTGAAGCTTTCTTT. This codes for CSAARGAEAFF. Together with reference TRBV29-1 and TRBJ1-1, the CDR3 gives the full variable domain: SAVISQKPSRDICQRGTSLTIQCQVDSQVTMMFWYRQQPGQSLTLIATANQGSEATYESGFVIDKFPISRPNLTFSTLTVSNMSPEDSSIYLCSAARGAEAFFGQGTRLTVV.

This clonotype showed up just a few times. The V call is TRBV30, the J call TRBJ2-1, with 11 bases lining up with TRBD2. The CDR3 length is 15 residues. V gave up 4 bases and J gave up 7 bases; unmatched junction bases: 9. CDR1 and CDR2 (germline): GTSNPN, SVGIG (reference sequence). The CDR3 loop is CAWTKLAGVTNEQFF. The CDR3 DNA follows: TGTGCCTGGACTAAACTAGCGGGAGTAACTAATGAGCAGTTCTTC.

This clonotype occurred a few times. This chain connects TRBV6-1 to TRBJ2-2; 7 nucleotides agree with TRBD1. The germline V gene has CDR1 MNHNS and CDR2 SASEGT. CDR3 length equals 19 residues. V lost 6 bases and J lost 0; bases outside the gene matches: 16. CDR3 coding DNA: TGTGCCAGCAGCTCATTAGTGCGGCTTCAGGGGGCGAACACCGGGGAGCTGTTTTTT. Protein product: CASSSLVRLQGANTGELFF.

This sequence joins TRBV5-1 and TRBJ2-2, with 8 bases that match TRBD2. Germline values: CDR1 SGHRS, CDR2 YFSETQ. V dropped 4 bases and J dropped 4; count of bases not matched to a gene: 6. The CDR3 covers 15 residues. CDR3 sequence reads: CASSPWGLGTGELFF. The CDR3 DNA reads TGCGCCAGCAGCCCCTGGGGACTAGGCACCGGGGAGCTGTTTTTT. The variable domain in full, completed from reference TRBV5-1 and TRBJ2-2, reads KAGVTQTPRYLIKTRGQQVTLSCSPISGHRSVSWYQQTPGQGLQFLFEYFSETQRNKGNFPGRFSGRQFSNSRSEMNVSTLELGDSALYLCASSPWGLGTGELFFGEGSRLTVL.

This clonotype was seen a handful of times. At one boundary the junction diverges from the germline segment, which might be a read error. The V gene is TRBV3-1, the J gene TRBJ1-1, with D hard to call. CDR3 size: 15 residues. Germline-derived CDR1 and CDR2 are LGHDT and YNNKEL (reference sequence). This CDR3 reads CASSLELGMNTEVFF. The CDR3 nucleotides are TGTGCCAGCAGCCTGGAATTGGGGATGAACACTGAAGTTTTCTTT. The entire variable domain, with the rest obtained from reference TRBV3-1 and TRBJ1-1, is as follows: DTAVSQTPKYLVTQMGNDKSIKCEQNLGHDTMYWYKQDSKKFLKIMFSYNNKELIINETVPNRFSPKSPDKAHLNLHINSLELGDSAVYFCASSLELGMNTEVFFGQGTRLTVV.

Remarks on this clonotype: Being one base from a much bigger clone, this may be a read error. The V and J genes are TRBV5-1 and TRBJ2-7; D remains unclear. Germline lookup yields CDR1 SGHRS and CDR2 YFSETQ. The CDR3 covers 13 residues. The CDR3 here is CAGSLVLGLEQYF. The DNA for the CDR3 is TGCGCCGGCAGCTTGGTATTGGGTCTTGAGCAGTACTTC. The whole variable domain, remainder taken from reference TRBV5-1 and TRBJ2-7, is KAGVTQTPRYLIKTRGQQVTLSCSPISGHRSVSWYQQTPGQGLQFLFEYFSETQRNKGNFPGRFSGRQFSNSRSEMNVSTLELGDSALYLCAGSLVLGLEQYFGPGTRLTVT.

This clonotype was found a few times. The CDR3 protein is CSVGDYNEQFF. CDR3 bases: TGCAGCGTTGGAGACTACAATGAGCAGTTCTTC. The chain joins TRBV29-1 to TRBJ2-1; no definite D call. Trimming took off 4 bases at V and 3 bases at J, with 4 bases between the two ends. The CDR3 consists of 11 residues. CDR1 is SQVTM and CDR2 is ANQGSEA in the germline V gene.

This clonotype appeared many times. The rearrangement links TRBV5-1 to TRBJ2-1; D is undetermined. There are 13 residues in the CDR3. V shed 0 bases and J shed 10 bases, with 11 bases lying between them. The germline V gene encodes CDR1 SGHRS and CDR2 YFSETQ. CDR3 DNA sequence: TGCGCCAGCAGCTTGGAGTGGACGGAGGAGCAGTTCTTC. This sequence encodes CASSLEWTEEQFF.